Here is one TCR beta chain with its context. These data originate in a study of blood T cell repertoires in COVID-19. Study as a whole: There were acute and convalescent COVID-19 samples, and they came from the United States, Italy and Spain. Nucleic acid was either cDNA or gDNA, and it came from T cells, B-cell-depleted T cells, or PBMCs.

The CDR3 covers 14 residues. The germline V gene encodes CDR1 SNHLY and CDR2 FYNNEI. V shed 8 bases, J shed 7 bases, and the junction held 8 bases outside the gene matches. Per the original methods: Nucleated cell number was recorded as an estimate derived from reference gene primer amplification. Generated by immunoSEQ multiplex PCR, the TCRdb table keeps only in-frame clones and is missing some. V, J and clone size are taken as reported in that table, and D and trimming were inferred from the DNA itself. Of 110,000 or so clones detected, about 85% appear once; the ten largest clones hold under 4%. The receptor comes from a man aged 40-55 years with acute or convalescent COVID-19. The sample was peripheral blood. The chain has TRBV2 and TRBJ1-2, with 12 bases that match TRBD1. The CDR3: CASHTGQGASGYTF. Here the CDR3 DNA reads TGTGCCAGCCATACGGGACAGGGGGCGTCTGGCTACACCTTC.